These 32 T cell receptor beta chains were sequenced from one sample in a study of blood T cell repertoires in COVID-19 (dated by TCRdb to 2018 to 2020). The method was the immunoSEQ multiplex PCR assay. Here the immuneACCESS table is served through TCRdb, limited to in-frame sequences with V and J called. Missing clones are a known gap in these copies; in checked studies unresolved V genes cover under half, and the rest lacks a known reason. The sample records 110,000 or so clones, 60% to 85% of which are singletons. The ten largest clones add up to 5% to 7.5% of the sample. Sequencing was performed on peripheral blood. These TCRs come from a man in his 70s with acute or convalescent COVID-19.

The rearrangement uses TRBV5-4 and TRBJ2-2; no reliable D call. The V gene's germline CDR1 is SGHNT and CDR2 YYREEE (reference sequence). V was trimmed by 0 bases and J by 4 bases, leaving 4 bases between them. This CDR3 contains 13 residues. The CDR3 reads CASSLELTGELFF. The CDR3 nucleotides are TGTGCCAGCAGCTTGGAGCTCACCGGGGAGCTGTTTTTT.

The gene calls are TRBV19 and TRBJ2-3; 8 bases fit TRBD2. Germline V lookup: CDR1 LNHDA, CDR2 SQIVND (reference sequence). CDR3 length: 14 amino acids. V shed 7 bases, J shed 0 bases, and the junction held 3 bases outside the gene matches. CDR3 in DNA: TGTGCCAGTATACCTAGCGGGAGCACAGATACGCAGTATTTT. It specifies CASIPSGSTDTQYF.

This chain joins TRBV27 and TRBJ2-1, with 10 bases fitting TRBD2. From germline, CDR1 is MNHEY and CDR2 SMNVEV (reference sequence). V was pared by 4 bases and J by 8 bases, with 8 bases of the junction left unmatched. The CDR3 has 15 residues. The DNA for the CDR3 is TGTGCCAGCAGTTACGAGCGGGAGGGCTCGGATGAGCAGTTCTTC. Translating gives CASSYEREGSDEQFF.

This chain connects TRBV7-6 to TRBJ2-2; D perhaps matches TRBD1 (5 bases). With 5 bases removed from V and 6 bases from J, the gap between germline ends came to 13 bases. The germline CDR1 and CDR2 sequences are SGHVS and FNYEAQ. The CDR3 spans 14 residues. The CDR3 sequence is CASSARLGPGELFF. In DNA form, the CDR3 reads TGTGCCAGCAGCGCCCGTTTGGGGCCCGGGGAGCTGTTTTTT.

The V gene is TRBV19, the J gene TRBJ1-5; 9 bases fit TRBD1. V gave up 1 base and J gave up 10 bases; unmatched junction bases: 11. The CDR3 consists of 16 residues. Germline V gene data show CDR1 as LNHDA and CDR2 as SQIVND (reference sequence). CDR3 amino acids: CASSIVWDRVVEPQHF. The CDR3 DNA reads as TGTGCCAGTAGTATAGTTTGGGACAGGGTGGTGGAACCCCAGCATTTT.

The chain is built from TRBV10-1 and TRBJ1-5, with D hard to call. From germline, CDR1 is WNHNN and CDR2 SYGVQD (reference sequence). The CDR3 totals 16 residues. Trimming removed 8 bases at V and 0 bases at J, with 17 bases between. The CDR3 coding sequence is TGCGCCAGCGGGGAGGGTACGGAATATAGCAATCAGCCCCAGCATTTT. Its translation is CASGEGTEYSNQPQHF.

The chain uses TRBV7-8 and TRBJ1-1; TRBD1 is a possible D gene (5 bases). CDR3 length: 14 residues. Per the germline V gene, CDR1 is SGHVS and CDR2 is FQNEAQ. Trimming cost V 5 bases and J 6 bases, with 16 bases left between them. The chain's CDR3 is CASSQTRGVAEAFF. The CDR3 DNA follows: TGTGCCAGCAGCCAGACCCGGGGGGTCGCTGAAGCTTTCTTT.

This clone occurred once. V is TRBV5-1 and J is TRBJ1-1, with 8 bases matching TRBD1. This CDR3 has 16 residues. CDR1 is SGHRS and CDR2 is YFSETQ in the germline V gene. V lost 1 base, J lost 5 bases, and 10 bases stayed unmatched. This CDR3 is CASSLRGQGAGTEAFF. DNA of the CDR3: TGCGCCAGCAGCTTGAGGGGGCAGGGGGCGGGTACTGAAGCTTTCTTT. Supplemented by reference TRBV5-1 and TRBJ1-1, the full variable domain reads KAGVTQTPRYLIKTRGQQVTLSCSPISGHRSVSWYQQTPGQGLQFLFEYFSETQRNKGNFPGRFSGRQFSNSRSEMNVSTLELGDSALYLCASSLRGQGAGTEAFFGQGTRLTVV.

The chain joins TRBV11-2 to TRBJ2-2; D is unclear. The V gene's germline CDR1 is SGHAT and CDR2 FQNNGV. CDR3 size: 15 residues. V was cut by 7 bases and J by 0 bases, with 12 bases left in between. The CDR3 coding sequence is TGTGCCAGCACCGTTCGACTTACGAACACCGGGGAGCTGTTTTTT. The encoded protein is CASTVRLTNTGELFF.

CDR3 sequence (DNA): TGTGCCAGCAGTTTGACCAGGGCTACGTACGAGCAGTACTTC. Its protein is CASSLTRATYEQYF. This chain joins TRBV28 and TRBJ2-7, with D perhaps matching TRBD1 (5 bases). There are 14 residues in the CDR3. Trimming pared 3 bases from V and 4 bases from J, leaving 13 bases between. Per the germline V gene, CDR1 is MDHEN and CDR2 is SYDVKM.

The V gene is TRBV29-1, the J gene TRBJ2-5; 9 nucleotides line up with TRBD1. The germline CDR1 and CDR2 sequences are SQVTM and ANQGSEA. The CDR3 runs to 12 residues. The V and J ends lost 7 bases and 5 bases, in that order; junction bases with no gene match: 5. The CDR3 reads CSETGGGETQYF. CDR3 coding DNA: TGCAGCGAGACAGGGGGTGGGGAGACCCAGTACTTC.

The chain uses TRBV3-1 (or the pseudogene TRBV3-2) and TRBJ2-5; unclear D gene. Trimming removed 4 bases at V and 5 bases at J, with 14 bases between. CDR1 and CDR2 from the germline V gene are LGHDT and YNNKEL (reference sequence). This CDR3 is 14 amino acids long. Here the CDR3 reads CASSRRMAGETQYF. CDR3 nucleotides: TGTGCCAGCAGCCGAAGGATGGCAGGCGAGACCCAGTACTTC.

This sequence joins TRBV9 and TRBJ2-1; D call uncertain. This CDR3 comprises 15 residues. V lost 1 base and J lost 1, with 9 bases in between. Germline V gene lookup returns CDR1 SGDLS and CDR2 YYNGEE. The CDR3 loop is CASSVTSTSYNEQFF. The CDR3 bases are TGTGCCAGCAGCGTAACGTCCACATCCTACAATGAGCAGTTCTTC.

This chain joins TRBV4-1 and TRBJ2-1, with 11 bases fitting TRBD2. This CDR3 contains 16 residues. V shed 4 bases and J 10 bases; nucleotides not matched to a gene: 12. Per the germline V gene, CDR1 is MGHRA and CDR2 is YSYEKL. Here the CDR3 DNA reads TGCGCCAGCAGCCTAAGCACTAGCGGGAGCCCCCAGGAGCAGTTCTTC. It is translated as CASSLSTSGSPQEQFF.

This chain links TRBV4-2 with TRBJ1-2; 7 bases agree with TRBD1. This CDR3 has 16 residues. J gave up 0 bases and V 7 bases, and 11 bases lay outside the gene matches. In germline, CDR1 is LGHNA, CDR2 YNFKEQ. The CDR3 loop reads CASTLAGGIANYGYTF. The CDR3 nucleotides are TGTGCCAGCACCCTGGCAGGGGGGATAGCTAACTATGGCTACACCTTC.

The chain recombines TRBV28 with TRBJ2-2, with TRBD1 matching over 7 bases. Germline assignment: CDR1 MDHEN and CDR2 SYDVKM. The CDR3 consists of 17 residues. The V and J ends lost 5 bases and 2 bases, in that order; junction bases with no gene match: 11. The CDR3 coding sequence is TGTGCCAGCAGTCCCCGGAGGACAGGCGCCAACACCGGGGAGCTGTTTTTT. This codes for CASSPRRTGANTGELFF.

The chain is built from TRBV4-3 and TRBJ1-2, with no clear D. Germline CDR1 is LGHNA and CDR2 is YSLEER. With 0 bases removed from V and 9 bases from J, the gap between germline ends came to 14 bases. This CDR3 is built from 14 residues. CDR3 in DNA: TGCGCCAGCAGCCAAGATCCGGCCGGGTTCAGCTACACCTTC. It translates to CASSQDPAGFSYTF.

The chain carries TRBV27 and TRBJ2-5; D call uncertain. Germline V gene data show CDR1 as MNHEY and CDR2 as SMNVEV (reference sequence). V lost 5 bases and J lost 3, with 19 bases in between. This CDR3 has 16 amino acids. CDR3 DNA sequence: TGTGCCAGCAGTCCACTCCCTGGAGTACCTAAAGAGACCCAGTACTTC. Protein product: CASSPLPGVPKETQYF.

The V gene is TRBV7-9, the J gene TRBJ2-3, with D possibly matching TRBD2 (6 bases). There are 15 residues in the CDR3. Per germline, CDR1 SEHNR and CDR2 FQNEAQ (reference sequence). Trimming took off 2 bases at V and 4 bases at J, with 13 bases between the two ends. The CDR3 region has the DNA TGTGCCAGCAGCTTACGGGACGGGAGCCCAGATACGCAGTATTTT. Its translation is CASSLRDGSPDTQYF.

About this clone itself: Different DNA sequences within this sample yield the same CDR3. The J gene is TRBJ2-5, the V gene TRBV7-2, with D tentatively TRBD2 (5 bases). Germline V gene sequence: CDR1 SGHTA, CDR2 FQGNSA. The CDR3 has 14 amino acids. The germline V and J ends were trimmed by 2 bases and 2 bases, with 9 bases remaining between them. In DNA form, the CDR3 reads TGTGCCAGCAGCTTAACCGGCGGGCAAGAGACCCAGTACTTC. Amino acid sequence: CASSLTGGQETQYF.

The chain links TRBV11-2 to TRBJ2-1; 8 bases align to TRBD1. There are 15 residues in the CDR3. Per the germline V gene, CDR1 is SGHAT and CDR2 is FQNNGV. Losses at the gene ends were 3 bases for V and 4 bases for J; bases not matched to a gene: 5. The CDR3 coding sequence is TGTGCCAGCAGCTTCCGACAGGGGACTTACAATGAGCAGTTCTTC. It codes for CASSFRQGTYNEQFF.

CDR3 DNA: TGTGCCAGCAGCCGTCGAGGCCCGAACACCGGGGAGCTGTTTTTT. As protein: CASSRRGPNTGELFF. The chain carries TRBV9 and TRBJ2-2; the D is unclear. V dropped 4 bases and J dropped 0 bases, with 10 bases sitting between them. Germline values: CDR1 SGDLS, CDR2 YYNGEE. The CDR3 length is 15 residues.

The CDR3 coding sequence is TGTGCCTGGGGAGGGGGGCTTGAAAAACTGTTTTTT. It yields the protein CAWGGGLEKLFF. The chain employs TRBV30 and TRBJ1-4; the D gene is possibly TRBD1 (6 bases). With 5 bases removed from V and 7 bases from J, the gap between germline ends came to 11 bases. The germline gives CDR1 GTSNPN, CDR2 SVGIG (reference sequence). CDR3 size: 12 residues.

The genes are TRBV12-5 and TRBJ2-3, with TRBD1 matching 7 bases. The length of the CDR3 is 16 residues. Germline CDR1 LGHNT, CDR2 FRNRAP. After removal of 3 bases from V and 5 bases from J, the junction contained 11 bases not matched to a gene. The CDR3 DNA reads as TGTGCTAGTGGTTTAGGAACAGGGGCCCCGGAAGATACGCAGTATTTT. It translates to CASGLGTGAPEDTQYF.

The chain carries TRBV7-2 and TRBJ1-5, with 8 bases fitting TRBD1. There are 14 residues in the CDR3. In germline, CDR1 is SGHTA, CDR2 FQGNSA. With V trimmed by 4 bases and J by 5 bases, 4 bases remained unmatched. CDR3 protein: CASSSTGGDQPQHF. The CDR3 coding sequence is TGTGCCAGCAGCTCTACAGGGGGAGATCAGCCCCAGCATTTT.

The chain combines TRBV11-3 with TRBJ1-1, with D possibly being TRBD1 (5 bases). The V and J ends lost 1 base and 6 bases respectively, with 9 bases between them. CDR3 length: 13 residues. The germline CDR1 and CDR2 sequences are SGHNT and YENEEA. CDR3 sequence (DNA): TGTGCCAGCAGCTTAGGCAGGGAGGCTGAAGCTTTCTTT. Translated: CASSLGREAEAFF.

The CDR3 DNA sequence: TGTGCCAGCAGCTTTGAGGGGAGGTATGGCTACACCTTC. Residues: CASSFEGRYGYTF. V usage is TRBV11-2 and J usage is TRBJ1-2, with D tentatively TRBD1 (5 bases). This CDR3 contains 13 residues. V was shortened by 3 bases and J by 5 bases, with 10 bases between the two germline ends. From germline, CDR1 is SGHAT and CDR2 FQNNGV.

The chain employs TRBV29-1 and TRBJ2-1; 8 bases line up with TRBD1. Trimming removed 7 bases from V and 7 bases from J; junction bases left unmatched: 6. The CDR3 runs to 12 residues. The germline V gene encodes CDR1 SQVTM and CDR2 ANQGSEA. The CDR3 coding sequence is TGCAGCGACAGACAGGGGTCGAATGAGCAGTTCTTC. Encoded protein: CSDRQGSNEQFF.

The chain has TRBV7-9 and TRBJ2-5; maybe TRBD2 (5 bases). V was cut by 8 bases and J by 7 bases, with 17 bases left in between. CDR1 SEHNR and CDR2 FQNEAQ come from the germline V gene (reference sequence). The CDR3 has 13 residues. The CDR3 reads CASRASGQRTQYF. Written as DNA, the CDR3 is TGTGCCAGCCGGGCCAGCGGCCAACGGACCCAGTACTTC.

The V gene is TRBV7-2, the J gene TRBJ1-3; a possible D gene is TRBD1 (5 bases). CDR1 and CDR2 (germline): SGHTA, FQGNSA. V lost 1 base and J 5 bases, leaving 9 bases between the germline ends. This CDR3 spans 14 amino acids. This CDR3 is CASSLEAGRNTIYF. The DNA for the CDR3 is TGTGCCAGCAGCTTAGAAGCAGGGCGAAACACCATATATTTT.

V and J are TRBV28 and TRBJ2-7; 10 bases are a match to TRBD2. CDR3 length: 18 residues. The trim removed 1 base at V and 1 base at J, leaving 10 bases unmatched. From germline, CDR1 is MDHEN and CDR2 SYDVKM. The CDR3 loop reads CASSLLGLAGEYSYEQYF. DNA for the CDR3: TGTGCCAGCAGTTTATTGGGGCTAGCGGGAGAGTATTCCTACGAGCAGTACTTC.

This clone occurred once. The chain has TRBV19 and TRBJ2-1; 7 bases are a match to TRBD1. CDR1 is LNHDA, CDR2 SQIVND, per germline (reference sequence). V lost 0 bases, J lost 0 bases, and 5 bases stayed unmatched. CDR3 size: 17 residues. CDR3 coding DNA: TGTGCCAGTAGTATAGATGGACGGGACAGCTCCTACAATGAGCAGTTCTTC. It specifies CASSIDGRDSSYNEQFF.